This entry lists 9 T cell receptor beta chains sequenced from one sample in a study of control samples from healthy donors and cancer patients. Sequencing used immunoSEQ multiplex PCR; TCRdb keeps in-frame clones, though not all of them. Of about 130,000 clones in the sample, around nine tenths are singletons; the top ten hold around 5.1%. The sample consisted of blood. The receptor set was obtained from a man aged 18 to 29 in good health.

The chain employs TRBV28 and TRBJ2-2; unclear D gene. The CDR3 is 16 residues long. The V gene lost 4 bases and the J gene lost 3 bases, with 15 bases spanning the gap. The germline V gene encodes CDR1 MDHEN and CDR2 SYDVKM. Here the CDR3 DNA reads TGTGCCAGCAGTTACGCCGAATGGGATGACACCGGGGAGCTGTTTTTT. Encoded protein: CASSYAEWDDTGELFF.

The rearrangement links TRBV10-1 to TRBJ1-4; 10 nucleotides match TRBD1. Germline CDR1 is WNHNN and CDR2 is SYGVQD (reference sequence). CDR3 length equals 14 residues. V was pared by 5 bases and J by 6 bases, with 3 bases of the junction left unmatched. The CDR3 region is CASSRQGADEKLFF. The CDR3 nucleotides are TGCGCCAGCAGTCGACAGGGGGCGGATGAAAAACTGTTTTTT.

The chain couples TRBV5-4 to TRBJ2-3; 7 nucleotides line up with TRBD1. V gave up 4 bases and J gave up 4 bases; unmatched junction bases: 6. CDR1 SGHNT and CDR2 YYREEE come from the germline V gene (reference sequence). The CDR3 is made up of 14 amino acids. Written as DNA, the CDR3 is TGTGCCAGCAGCACACGACAGGGCGCAGATACGCAGTATTTT. Residues: CASSTRQGADTQYF.

The chain links TRBV30 to TRBJ1-1; possible D gene TRBD1, 5 bases. The CDR3 extends over 11 amino acids. Trimming shortened V by 8 bases and J by 11 bases, and 18 bases separated the two germline ends. Germline CDR1 GTSNPN, CDR2 SVGIG (reference sequence). CDR3 coding DNA: TGTGCCGGAGTCAGGGATAGTGGTGCTTTCTTT. Translating it yields CAGVRDSGAFF.

The rearrangement joins TRBV7-2 to TRBJ2-5; the match to TRBD2 covers 14 bases. This CDR3 has 15 amino acids. The germline gives CDR1 SGHTA, CDR2 FQGNSA. The trim removed 11 bases at V and 6 bases at J, leaving 11 bases unmatched. CDR3 nucleotide sequence: TGTGCCGCCTCTTCCGGGACTAGCGGGGGTAAGACCCAGTACTTC. Residues: CAASSGTSGGKTQYF.

The chain has TRBV11-2 and TRBJ2-5; D remains ambiguous. V was pared by 0 bases and J by 2 bases, with 10 bases between. Germline CDR1 and CDR2: SGHAT and FQNNGV. The CDR3 extends over 15 amino acids. The CDR3 here is CASSLDQGPQETQYF. CDR3 nucleotide sequence: TGTGCCAGCAGCTTAGATCAAGGGCCGCAAGAGACCCAGTACTTC.

The chain has TRBV9 and TRBJ2-7, with D possibly being TRBD1 (6 bases). This CDR3 region has 16 residues. V shed 4 bases and J shed 4 bases, with 21 bases lying between them. The germline V gene encodes CDR1 SGDLS and CDR2 YYNGEE. The chain's CDR3 is CASSPRITGWGYEQYF. The CDR3, as DNA: TGTGCCAGCAGCCCCCGGATCACAGGGTGGGGATACGAGCAGTACTTC.

The chain recombines TRBV2 with TRBJ2-3; tentative D call: TRBD2 (7 bases). Germline assignment: CDR1 SNHLY and CDR2 FYNNEI. Trimming removed 8 bases at V and 2 bases at J, with 14 bases between. The CDR3 spans 14 residues. In DNA, the CDR3 is TGTGCCAGCTTGGCGGGGGCCAACACAGATACGCAGTATTTT. Translating gives CASLAGANTDTQYF.

This chain uses TRBV6-5 with TRBJ1-5, with 8 bases lining up with TRBD1. Germline CDR1 and CDR2: MNHEY and SVGAGI. Germline trimming cut 6 bases from V and 2 bases from J; bases unmatched to any gene: 6. The CDR3 is made up of 15 amino acids. The CDR3 DNA follows: TGTGCCAGCAGAATACAGGGGGAGGGCAATCAGCCCCAGCATTTT. Translated, it gives CASRIQGEGNQPQHF.